One sample yielded the 3 T cell receptor beta chains listed below, sequenced in a study of immune evolution from preneoplasia to lung adenocarcinoma. Assay: immunoSEQ multiplex PCR; the TCRdb copy retains only in-frame clones and omits some. Of fewer than 7,500 clones listed, about 80% are singletons. Sequenced material: FFPE minimally invasive lung adenocarcinoma tissue. The receptors here all came from a person aged 60 to 85 with lung adenocarcinoma.

The chain employs TRBV2 and TRBJ2-3; no clear D. CDR3 size: 13 residues. Trimming took 8 bases from V and 2 from J, leaving 11 bases between them. The germline V gene has CDR1 SNHLY and CDR2 FYNNEI. CDR3 amino acids: CASRTLLTDTQYF. Here the CDR3 DNA reads TGTGCCAGCCGCACTCTACTCACAGATACGCAGTATTTT. Variable domain in full (rest from reference TRBV2 and TRBJ2-3): EPEVTQTPSHQVTQMGQEVILRCVPISNHLYFYWYRQILGQKVEFLVSFYNNEISEKSEIFDDQFSVERPDGSNFTLKIRSTKLEDSAMYFCASRTLLTDTQYFGPGTRLTVL.

The chain is built from TRBV29-1 and TRBJ2-3; TRBD1 matches 8 bases. CDR1 is SQVTM and CDR2 is ANQGSEA in the germline V gene. V lost 3 bases to trimming and J lost 6 bases; unmatched junction nucleotides: 8. This CDR3 is 14 amino acids long. The CDR3 reads CSVESGGPWDTQYF. In nucleotides, the CDR3 is TGCAGCGTTGAGTCAGGGGGCCCCTGGGATACGCAGTATTTT.

The gene calls are TRBV5-6 and TRBJ2-7; 11 nucleotides match TRBD2. Germline-derived CDR1 and CDR2 are SGHDT and YYEEEE. This CDR3 is built from 16 residues. The V segment lost 0 bases and the J segment 4 bases; nucleotides outside the gene matches: 6. The CDR3: CASSLGTSGRVYEQYF. CDR3 nucleotide sequence: TGTGCCAGCAGCTTGGGGACTAGCGGGCGGGTTTACGAGCAGTACTTC.